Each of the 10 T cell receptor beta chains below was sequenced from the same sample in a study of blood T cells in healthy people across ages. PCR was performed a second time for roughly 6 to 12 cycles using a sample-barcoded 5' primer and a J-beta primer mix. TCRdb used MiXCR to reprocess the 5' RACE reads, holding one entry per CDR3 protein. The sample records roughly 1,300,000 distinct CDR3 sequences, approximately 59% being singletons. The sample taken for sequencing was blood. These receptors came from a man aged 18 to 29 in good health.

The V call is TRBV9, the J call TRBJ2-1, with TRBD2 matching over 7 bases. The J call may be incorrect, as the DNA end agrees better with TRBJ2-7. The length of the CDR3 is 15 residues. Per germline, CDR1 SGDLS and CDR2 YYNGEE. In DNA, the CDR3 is TGTGCCAGCAGCCGGGGAGGGTCGCCCTACAATGAGCAGTACTTC. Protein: CASSRGGSPYNEQYF.

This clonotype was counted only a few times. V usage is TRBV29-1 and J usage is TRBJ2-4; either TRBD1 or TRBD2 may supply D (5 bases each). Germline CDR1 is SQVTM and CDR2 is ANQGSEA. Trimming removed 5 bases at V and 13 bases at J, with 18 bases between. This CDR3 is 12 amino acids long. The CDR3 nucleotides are TGCAGCGTTATAACTGGGACCAGAGCGCAGTACTTC. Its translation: CSVITGTRAQYF.

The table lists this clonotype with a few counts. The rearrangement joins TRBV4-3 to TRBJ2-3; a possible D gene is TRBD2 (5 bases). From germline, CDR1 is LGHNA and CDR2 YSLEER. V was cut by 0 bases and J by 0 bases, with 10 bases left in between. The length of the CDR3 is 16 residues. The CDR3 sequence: CASSQEGLASTDTQYF. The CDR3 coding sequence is TGCGCCAGCAGCCAAGAGGGTCTAGCTAGCACAGATACGCAGTATTTT.

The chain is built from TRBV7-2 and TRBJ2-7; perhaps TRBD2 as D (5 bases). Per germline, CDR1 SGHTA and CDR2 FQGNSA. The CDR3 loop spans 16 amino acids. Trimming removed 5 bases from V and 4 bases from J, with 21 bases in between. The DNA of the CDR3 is TGTGCCAGCAGCCGCTCCGGGATTGAGCTGGGATACGAGCAGTACTTC. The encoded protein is CASSRSGIELGYEQYF.

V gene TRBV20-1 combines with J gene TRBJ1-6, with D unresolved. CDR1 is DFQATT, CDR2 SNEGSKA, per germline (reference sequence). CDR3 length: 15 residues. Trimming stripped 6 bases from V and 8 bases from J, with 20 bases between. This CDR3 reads CSAEIPSKSDSPLHF. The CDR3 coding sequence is TGCAGTGCGGAAATTCCATCCAAATCGGATTCACCCCTCCACTTT.

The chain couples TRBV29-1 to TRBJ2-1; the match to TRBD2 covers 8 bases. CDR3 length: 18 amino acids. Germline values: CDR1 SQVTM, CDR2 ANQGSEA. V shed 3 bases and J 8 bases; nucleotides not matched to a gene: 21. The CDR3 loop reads CSVEGRAAGTRRWYEQFF. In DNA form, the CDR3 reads TGCAGCGTTGAGGGTCGAGCCGCCGGGACTAGGAGGTGGTATGAGCAGTTCTTC.

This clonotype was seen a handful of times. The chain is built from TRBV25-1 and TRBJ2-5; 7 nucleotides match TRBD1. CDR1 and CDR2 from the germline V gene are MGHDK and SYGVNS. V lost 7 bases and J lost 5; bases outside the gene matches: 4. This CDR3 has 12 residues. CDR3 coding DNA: TGTGCCAGCACTCAGGACAGGGAGACCCAGTACTTC. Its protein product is CASTQDRETQYF.

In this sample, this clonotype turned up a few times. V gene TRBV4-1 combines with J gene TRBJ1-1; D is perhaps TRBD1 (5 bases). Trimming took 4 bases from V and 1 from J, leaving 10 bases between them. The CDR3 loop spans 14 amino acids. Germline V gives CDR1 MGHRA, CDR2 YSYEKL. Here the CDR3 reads CASSRQDRNTEAFF. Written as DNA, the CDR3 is TGCGCCAGCAGCCGCCAAGACAGGAACACTGAAGCTTTCTTT.

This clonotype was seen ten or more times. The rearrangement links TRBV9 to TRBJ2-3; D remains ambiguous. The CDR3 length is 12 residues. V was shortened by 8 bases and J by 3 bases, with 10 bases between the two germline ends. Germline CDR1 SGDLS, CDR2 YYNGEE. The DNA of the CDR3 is TGTGCCAGTAGTGCACGTACAGATACGCAGTATTTT. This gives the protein CASSARTDTQYF. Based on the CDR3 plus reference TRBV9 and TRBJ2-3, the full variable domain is DSGVTQTPKHLITATGQRVTLRCSPRSGDLSVYWYQQSLDQGLQFLIQYYNGEERAKGNILERFSAQQFPDLHSELNLSSLELGDSALYFCASSARTDTQYFGPGTRLTVL.

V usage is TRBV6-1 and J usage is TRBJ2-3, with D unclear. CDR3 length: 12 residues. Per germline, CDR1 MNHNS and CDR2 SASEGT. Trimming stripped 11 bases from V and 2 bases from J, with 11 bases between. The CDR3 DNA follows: TGTGCCCTCAAGTTTCCCACAGATACGCAGTATTTT. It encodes CALKFPTDTQYF.